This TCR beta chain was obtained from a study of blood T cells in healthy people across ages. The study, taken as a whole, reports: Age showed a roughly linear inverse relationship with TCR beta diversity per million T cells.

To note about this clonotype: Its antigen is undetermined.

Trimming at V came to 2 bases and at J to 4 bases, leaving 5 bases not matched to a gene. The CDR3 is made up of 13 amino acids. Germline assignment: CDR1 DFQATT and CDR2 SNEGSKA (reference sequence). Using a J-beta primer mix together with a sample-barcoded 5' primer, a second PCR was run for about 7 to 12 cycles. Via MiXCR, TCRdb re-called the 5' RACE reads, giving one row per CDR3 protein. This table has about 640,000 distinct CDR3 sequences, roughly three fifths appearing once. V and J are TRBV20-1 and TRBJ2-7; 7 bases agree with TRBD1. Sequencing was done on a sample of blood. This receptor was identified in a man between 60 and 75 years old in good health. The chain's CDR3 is CSARSGRGYEQYF. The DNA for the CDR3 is TGCAGTGCTAGATCGGGCAGGGGGTACGAGCAGTACTTC.